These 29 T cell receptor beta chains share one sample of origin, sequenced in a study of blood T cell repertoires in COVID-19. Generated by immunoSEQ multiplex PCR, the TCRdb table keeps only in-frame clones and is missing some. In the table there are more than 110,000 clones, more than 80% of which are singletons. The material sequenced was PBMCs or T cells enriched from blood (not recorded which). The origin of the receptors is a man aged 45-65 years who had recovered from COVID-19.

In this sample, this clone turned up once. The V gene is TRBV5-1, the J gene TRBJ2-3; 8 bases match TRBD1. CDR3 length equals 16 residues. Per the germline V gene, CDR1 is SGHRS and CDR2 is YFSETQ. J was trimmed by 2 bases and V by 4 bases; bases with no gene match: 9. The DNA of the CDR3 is TGCGCCAGCAGCGTACAACAGGGGGGTTACACAGATACGCAGTATTTT. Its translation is CASSVQQGGYTDTQYF.

The CDR3 coding sequence is TGCAGCGTTGGGACGGGAGGCGAGCAGTACGTC. Residues: CSVGTGGEQYV. This chain uses TRBV29-1 with TRBJ2-7, with 7 nucleotides matching TRBD2. Germline CDR1 reads SQVTM; CDR2 reads ANQGSEA. J gave up 6 bases and V 4 bases, and 3 bases lay outside the gene matches. The CDR3 is 11 amino acids.

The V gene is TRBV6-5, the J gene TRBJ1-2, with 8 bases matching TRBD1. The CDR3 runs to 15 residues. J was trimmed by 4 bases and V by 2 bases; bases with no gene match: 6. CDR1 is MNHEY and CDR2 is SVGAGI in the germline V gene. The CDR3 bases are TGTGCCAGCAGTTACAATGGGCAGGGGGCCTATGGCTACACCTTC. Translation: CASSYNGQGAYGYTF.

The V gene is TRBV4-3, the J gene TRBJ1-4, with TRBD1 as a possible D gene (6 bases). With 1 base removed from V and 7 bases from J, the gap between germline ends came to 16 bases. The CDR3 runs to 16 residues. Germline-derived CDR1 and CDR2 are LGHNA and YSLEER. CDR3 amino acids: CASSQGPDRIIEKLFF. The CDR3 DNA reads TGCGCCAGCAGCCAAGGCCCCGACAGGATAATTGAAAAACTGTTTTTT.

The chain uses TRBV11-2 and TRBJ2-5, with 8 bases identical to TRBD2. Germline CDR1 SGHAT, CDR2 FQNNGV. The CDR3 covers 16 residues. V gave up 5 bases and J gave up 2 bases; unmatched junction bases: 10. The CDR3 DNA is TGTGCCAGCAGCCCTCTGCCACTAGCGGTACAAGAGACCCAGTACTTC. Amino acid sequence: CASSPLPLAVQETQYF. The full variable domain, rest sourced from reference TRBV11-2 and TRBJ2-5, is EAGVAQSPRYKIIEKRQSVAFWCNPISGHATLYWYQQILGQGPKLLIQFQNNGVVDDSQLPKDRFSAERLKGVDSTLKIQPAKLEDSAVYLCASSPLPLAVQETQYFGPGTRLLVL.

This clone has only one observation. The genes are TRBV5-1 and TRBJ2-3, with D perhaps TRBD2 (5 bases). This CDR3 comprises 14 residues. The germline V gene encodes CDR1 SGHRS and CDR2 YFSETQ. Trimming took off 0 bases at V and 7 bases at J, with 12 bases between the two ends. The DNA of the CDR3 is TGCGCCAGCAGCTTGGGTGACTCGGGGAATACGCAGTATTTT. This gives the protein CASSLGDSGNTQYF.

The CDR3 here is CASSWTSGAYNEQFF. The CDR3 DNA sequence: TGTGCCAGCAGCTGGACTAGCGGGGCCTACAATGAGCAGTTCTTC. V gene TRBV9 combines with J gene TRBJ2-1, with TRBD2 matching 12 bases. Germline CDR1 is SGDLS and CDR2 is YYNGEE. The CDR3 length is 15 residues. Unmatched junction bases numbered 1, after V lost 4 bases and J lost 2 bases. The full variable domain, rest sourced from reference TRBV9 and TRBJ2-1, is DSGVTQTPKHLITATGQRVTLRCSPRSGDLSVYWYQQSLDQGLQFLIQYYNGEERAKGNILERFSAQQFPDLHSELNLSSLELGDSALYFCASSWTSGAYNEQFFGPGTRLTVL.

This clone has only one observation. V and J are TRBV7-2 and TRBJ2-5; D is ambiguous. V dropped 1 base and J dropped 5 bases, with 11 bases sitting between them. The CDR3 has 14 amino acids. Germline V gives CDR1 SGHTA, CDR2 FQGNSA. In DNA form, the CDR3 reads TGTGCCAGCAGCTTAGGGGCCACCCCGGAGACCCAGTACTTC. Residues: CASSLGATPETQYF.

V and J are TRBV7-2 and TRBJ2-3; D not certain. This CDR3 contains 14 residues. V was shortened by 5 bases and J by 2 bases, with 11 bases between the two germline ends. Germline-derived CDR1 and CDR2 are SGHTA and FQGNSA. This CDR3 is CASSLARNTDTQYF. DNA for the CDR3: TGTGCCAGCAGCCTGGCGAGGAACACAGATACGCAGTATTTT.

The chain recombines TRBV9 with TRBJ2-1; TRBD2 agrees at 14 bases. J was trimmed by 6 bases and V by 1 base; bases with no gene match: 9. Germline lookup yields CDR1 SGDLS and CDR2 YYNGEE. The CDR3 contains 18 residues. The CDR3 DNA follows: TGTGCCAGCAGCGTAATGGGACTAGCGGGAGCCACTAGCAATGAGCAGTTCTTC. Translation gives CASSVMGLAGATSNEQFF.

CDR3 residues: CASSPEEGQPQHF. DNA of the CDR3: TGCGCCAGCAGTCCGGAAGAGGGTCAGCCCCAGCATTTT. The chain uses TRBV23-1 and TRBJ1-5; D gene unclear. TRBV23-1 is identified as an open reading frame with a role that is uncertain. V was pared by 4 bases and J by 6 bases, with 10 bases between. The CDR3 runs 13 residues.

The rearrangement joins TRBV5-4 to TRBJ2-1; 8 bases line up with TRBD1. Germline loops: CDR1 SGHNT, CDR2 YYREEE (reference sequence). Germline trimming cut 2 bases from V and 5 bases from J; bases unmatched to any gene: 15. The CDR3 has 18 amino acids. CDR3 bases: TGTGCCAGCAGCTTAAGAATGTTCAGGGGGCTTGGGGACAATGAGCAGTTCTTC. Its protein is CASSLRMFRGLGDNEQFF. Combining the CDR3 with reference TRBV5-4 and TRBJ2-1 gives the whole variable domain ETGVTQSPTHLIKTRGQQVTLRCSSQSGHNTVSWYQQALGQGPQFIFQYYREEENGRGNFPPRFSGLQFPNYSSELNVNALELDDSALYLCASSLRMFRGLGDNEQFFGPGTRLTVL.

The CDR3 nucleotides are TGCGCCAGCAGCTACTCCCGGACAGGGGGCTTCGGGAGGGCTGAAGCTTTCTTT. Its translation is CASSYSRTGGFGRAEAFF. The V gene is TRBV4-3, the J gene TRBJ1-1, with TRBD1 identical over 11 bases. Trimming cost V 5 bases and J 6 bases; bases outside gene matches: 17. Per germline, CDR1 LGHNA and CDR2 YSLEER. The CDR3 consists of 18 residues.

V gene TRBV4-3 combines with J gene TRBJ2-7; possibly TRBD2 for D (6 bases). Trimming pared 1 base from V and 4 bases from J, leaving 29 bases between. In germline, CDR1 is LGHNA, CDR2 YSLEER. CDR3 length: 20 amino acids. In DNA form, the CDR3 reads TGCGCCAGCAGCCAAGTAGCTTTGGAGGGCGAAAGGTCCATTAAATACGAGCAGTACTTC. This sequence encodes CASSQVALEGERSIKYEQYF.

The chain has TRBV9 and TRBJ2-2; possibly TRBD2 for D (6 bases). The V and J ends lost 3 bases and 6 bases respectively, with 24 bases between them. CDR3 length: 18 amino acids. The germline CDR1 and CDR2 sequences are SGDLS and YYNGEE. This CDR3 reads CASSGGMGQGPSSGELFF. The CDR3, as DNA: TGTGCCAGCAGCGGCGGGATGGGGCAGGGCCCGTCCTCCGGGGAGCTGTTTTTT.

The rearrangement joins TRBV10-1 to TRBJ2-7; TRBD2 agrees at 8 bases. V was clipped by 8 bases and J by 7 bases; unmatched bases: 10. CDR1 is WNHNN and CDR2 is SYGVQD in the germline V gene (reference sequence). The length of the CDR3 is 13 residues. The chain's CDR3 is CASLLGRGEEQYV. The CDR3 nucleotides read TGCGCCAGCCTCCTGGGGCGGGGGGAAGAGCAGTACGTC.

CDR3 sequence: CASSLGSYSGANVLTF. CDR3 DNA: TGTGCCAGCAGCCTGGGCAGCTACTCTGGGGCCAACGTCCTGACTTTC. The genes are TRBV14 and TRBJ2-6; D remains unclear. Germline V CDR1 and CDR2: SGHDN, FVKESK. This CDR3 spans 16 amino acids. Trimming removed 4 bases at V and 0 bases at J, with 10 bases between.

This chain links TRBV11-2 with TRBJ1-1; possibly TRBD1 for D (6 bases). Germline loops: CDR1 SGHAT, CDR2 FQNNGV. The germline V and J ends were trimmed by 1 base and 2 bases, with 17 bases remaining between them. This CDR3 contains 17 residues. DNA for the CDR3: TGTGCCAGCAGCTTAGGGCGCGGGGGGCGGACTAACACTGAAGCTTTCTTT. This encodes CASSLGRGGRTNTEAFF.

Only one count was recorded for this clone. The CDR3 loop reads CASIQGPNEQFF. Written as DNA, the CDR3 is TGTGCCAGCATACAGGGCCCAAATGAGCAGTTCTTC. The J gene is TRBJ2-1, the V gene TRBV28; D is perhaps TRBD1 (6 bases). Germline CDR1 MDHEN, CDR2 SYDVKM. Trimming took 7 bases from V and 7 from J, leaving 11 bases between them. This CDR3 region has 12 residues.

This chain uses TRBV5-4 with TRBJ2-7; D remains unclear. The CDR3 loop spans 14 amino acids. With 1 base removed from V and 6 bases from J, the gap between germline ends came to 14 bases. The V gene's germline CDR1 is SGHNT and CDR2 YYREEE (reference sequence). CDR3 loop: CASSLLGGPSEQYF. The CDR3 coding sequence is TGTGCCAGCAGCTTGCTTGGTGGGCCGTCCGAGCAGTACTTC.

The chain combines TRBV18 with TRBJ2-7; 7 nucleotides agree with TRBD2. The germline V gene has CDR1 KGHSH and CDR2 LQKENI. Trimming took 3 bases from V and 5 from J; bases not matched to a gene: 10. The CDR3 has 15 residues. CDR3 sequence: CASSPTSGARDEQYF. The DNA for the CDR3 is TGTGCCAGCTCACCCACAAGCGGGGCCAGGGACGAGCAGTACTTC. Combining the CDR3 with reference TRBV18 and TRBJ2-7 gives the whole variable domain NAGVMQNPRHLVRRRGQEARLRCSPMKGHSHVYWYRQLPEEGLKFMVYLQKENIIDESGMPKERFSAEFPKEGPSILRIQQVVRGDSAAYFCASSPTSGARDEQYFGPGTRLTVT.

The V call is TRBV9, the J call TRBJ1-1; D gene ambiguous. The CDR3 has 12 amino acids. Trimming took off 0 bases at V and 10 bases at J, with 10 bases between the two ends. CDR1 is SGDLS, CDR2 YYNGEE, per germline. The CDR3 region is CASSVDSGRAFF. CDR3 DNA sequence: TGTGCCAGCAGCGTAGATAGCGGCCGAGCTTTCTTT.

CDR3 in DNA: TGTGCCAGCTCACGGGGCATTAGCGGGGGACTTTACGAGCAGTACGTC. Translation: CASSRGISGGLYEQYV. The rearrangement joins TRBV18 to TRBJ2-7; 9 bases line up with TRBD2. Germline assignment: CDR1 KGHSH and CDR2 LQKENI. Trimming at V came to 4 bases and at J to 4 bases, leaving 11 bases not matched to a gene. This CDR3 has 16 residues.

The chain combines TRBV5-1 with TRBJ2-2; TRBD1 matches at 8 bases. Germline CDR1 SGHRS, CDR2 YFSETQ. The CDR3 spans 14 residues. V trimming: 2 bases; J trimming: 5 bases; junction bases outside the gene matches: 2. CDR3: CASSFGQGTGELFF. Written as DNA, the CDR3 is TGCGCCAGCAGCTTTGGACAGGGAACCGGGGAGCTGTTTTTT.

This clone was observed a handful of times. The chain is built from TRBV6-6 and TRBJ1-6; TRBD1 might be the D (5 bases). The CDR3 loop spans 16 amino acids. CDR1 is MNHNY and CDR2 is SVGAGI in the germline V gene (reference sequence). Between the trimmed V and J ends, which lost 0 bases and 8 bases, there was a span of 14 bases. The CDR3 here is CASSYSAGLLDSPLHF. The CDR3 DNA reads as TGTGCCAGCAGTTACTCGGCGGGGCTGTTGGATTCACCCCTCCACTTT.

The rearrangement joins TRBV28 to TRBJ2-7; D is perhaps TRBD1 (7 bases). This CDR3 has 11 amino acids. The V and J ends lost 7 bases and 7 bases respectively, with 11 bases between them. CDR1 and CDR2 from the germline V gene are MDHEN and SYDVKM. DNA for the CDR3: TGTGCCAGCAAGACAGGGAGGGAGCAGTACGTC. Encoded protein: CASKTGREQYV.

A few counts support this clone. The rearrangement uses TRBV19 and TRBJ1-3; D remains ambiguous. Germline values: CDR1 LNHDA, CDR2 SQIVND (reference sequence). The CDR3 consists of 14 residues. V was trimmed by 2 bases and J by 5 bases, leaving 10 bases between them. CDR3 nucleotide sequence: TGTGCCAGTAGTATAAGTCACAGCAGAAACACCATATATTTT. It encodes CASSISHSRNTIYF.

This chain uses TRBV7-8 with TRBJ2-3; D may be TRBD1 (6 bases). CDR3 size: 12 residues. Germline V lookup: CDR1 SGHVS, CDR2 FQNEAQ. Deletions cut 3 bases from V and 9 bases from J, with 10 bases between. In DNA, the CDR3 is TGTGCCAGCAGCTTCGGTGACAGGACGCAGTATTTT. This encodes CASSFGDRTQYF.

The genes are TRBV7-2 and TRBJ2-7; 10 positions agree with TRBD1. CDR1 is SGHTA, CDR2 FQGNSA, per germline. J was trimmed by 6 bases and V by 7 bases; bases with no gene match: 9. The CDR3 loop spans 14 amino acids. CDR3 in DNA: TGTGCCAGCACCTCGGGACAGGGGCGCTCCGAGCAGTACTTC. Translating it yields CASTSGQGRSEQYF.